This T cell receptor beta chain was identified in a study of PD-1 blockade in mismatch repair-deficient tumors. Study as a whole: All were previously treated, progressing patients with 12 mismatch repair-deficient cancer types.

Assay: immunoSEQ multiplex PCR; the TCRdb copy retains only in-frame clones and omits some. Counted here are about 40,000 clones, roughly three quarters occurring once; the ten biggest clones make up 22%. All patients were mismatch repair deficient, assessed by either PCR or immunohistochemistry. TCR sequencing covered a few patients who responded to pembrolizumab. Germline CDR1 and CDR2: MGHRA and YSYEKL. The CDR3 is made up of 16 amino acids. V lost 1 base and J lost 4, with 14 bases in between. This chain uses TRBV4-1 with TRBJ1-5; D is possibly TRBD1 (5 bases). This receptor was taken from an adult with mismatch repair-deficient cancer. Source: peripheral blood, taken 4 weeks after starting pembrolizumab. DNA of the CDR3: TGCGCCAGCAGCCAAGCAGCCCTGGGGGGAAATCAGCCCCAGCATTTT. It specifies CASSQAALGGNQPQHF.